There are many counts of the clone carrying this TCR beta chain. The antigen remains unidentified. A modified ARM-PCR protocol with three rounds of nested PCR amplified TCRbeta. TCRdb used MiXCR to reprocess the multiplex PCR reads, holding one entry per CDR3 protein. The sample carries 89,000 or so distinct CDR3 sequences, about 61% recorded once. The sample comes from a study of tumor and adjacent non-tumor tissue in lung cancer. Study details: Histology: around 13 adenocarcinoma, a couple of squamous cell carcinoma, 1 small cell lung cancer. Broader study findings: Normal lung showed higher cumulative top 100 clone frequency than tumor.

The template was RNA from unsorted bulk tissue. The TCR originated in a man in his sixties or seventies with non-small cell lung cancer. The specimen sequenced was lung tumor tissue.

For the CDR3, the DNA is TGTGCCAGCAGTTTAGAACCGGGGACGGTCTCCTACAATGAGCAGTTCTTC. Translating it yields CASSLEPGTVSYNEQFF. The chain joins TRBV12-3 or TRBV12-4 to TRBJ2-1; D tentatively reads TRBD1 or TRBD2 (5 bases each). There are 17 residues in the CDR3. V lost 1 base and J lost 0, with 13 bases in between.